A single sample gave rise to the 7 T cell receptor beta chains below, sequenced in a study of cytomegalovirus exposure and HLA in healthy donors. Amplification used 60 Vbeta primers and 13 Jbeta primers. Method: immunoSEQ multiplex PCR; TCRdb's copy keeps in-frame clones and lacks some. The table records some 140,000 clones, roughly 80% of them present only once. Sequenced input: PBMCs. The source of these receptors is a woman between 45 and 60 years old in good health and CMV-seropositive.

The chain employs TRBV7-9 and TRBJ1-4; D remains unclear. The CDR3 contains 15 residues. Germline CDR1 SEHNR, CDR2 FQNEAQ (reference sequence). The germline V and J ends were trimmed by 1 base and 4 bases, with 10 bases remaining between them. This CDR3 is CASSLVPGVNEKLFF. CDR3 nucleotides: TGTGCCAGCAGCTTAGTACCGGGAGTTAATGAAAAACTGTTTTTT.

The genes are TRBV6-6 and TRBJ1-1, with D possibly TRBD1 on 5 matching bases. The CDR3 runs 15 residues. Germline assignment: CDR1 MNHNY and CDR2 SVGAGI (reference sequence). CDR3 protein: CGETSTGYLNTEAFF. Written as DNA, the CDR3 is TGTGGAGAGACAAGTACAGGCTACCTCAACACTGAAGCTTTCTTT.

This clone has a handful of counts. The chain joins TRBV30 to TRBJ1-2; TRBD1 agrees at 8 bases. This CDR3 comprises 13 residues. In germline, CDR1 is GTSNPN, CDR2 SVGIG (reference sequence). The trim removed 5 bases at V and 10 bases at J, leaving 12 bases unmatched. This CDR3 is CAWARGTGTPYTF. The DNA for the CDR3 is TGTGCCTGGGCGCGAGGGACAGGAACCCCCTACACCTTC.

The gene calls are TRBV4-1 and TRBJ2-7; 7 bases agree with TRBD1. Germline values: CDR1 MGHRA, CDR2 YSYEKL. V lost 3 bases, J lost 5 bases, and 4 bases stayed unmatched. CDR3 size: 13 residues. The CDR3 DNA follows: TGCGCCAGCAGCCATCCGACAGGGCACGAGCAGTACTTC. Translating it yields CASSHPTGHEQYF.

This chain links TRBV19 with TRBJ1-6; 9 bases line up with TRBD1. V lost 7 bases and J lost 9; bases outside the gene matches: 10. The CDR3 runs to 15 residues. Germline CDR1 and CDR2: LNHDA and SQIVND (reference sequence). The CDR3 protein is CASTPDRGFGSPLHF. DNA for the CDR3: TGTGCCAGTACCCCGGACAGGGGATTCGGTTCACCCCTCCACTTT. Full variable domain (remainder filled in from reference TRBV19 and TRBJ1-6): DGGITQSPKYLFRKEGQNVTLSCEQNLNHDAMYWYRQDPGQGLRLIYYSQIVNDFQKGDIAEGYSVSREKKESFPLTVTSAQKNPTAFYLCASTPDRGFGSPLHFGNGTRLTVT.

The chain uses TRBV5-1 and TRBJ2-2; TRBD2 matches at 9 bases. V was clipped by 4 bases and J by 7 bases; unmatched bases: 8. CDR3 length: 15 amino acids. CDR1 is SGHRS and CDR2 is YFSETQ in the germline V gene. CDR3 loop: CASSLSGGQSGELFF. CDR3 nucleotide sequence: TGCGCCAGCAGCCTTAGCGGGGGTCAGAGCGGGGAGCTGTTTTTT.

CDR3 DNA: TGTGCCAGCAGCGTAGGGGCTCCTCCGCGCTACGAGCAGTACTTC. This translates into CASSVGAPPRYEQYF. This chain links TRBV9 with TRBJ2-7; D unresolved. The CDR3 consists of 15 residues. Germline V CDR1 and CDR2: SGDLS, YYNGEE. V lost 0 bases, J lost 3 bases, and 13 bases lay in between.